This is a list of T cell receptor beta chains from one sample in a study of cytotoxic CD8 clonotypes in ibrutinib-treated CLL. Data came from immunoSEQ multiplex PCR; TCRdb stores just in-frame clones and leaves some out. The sample consists of some 350,000 clones, 67% of them appearing once. The sample here was PBMCs, taken after 36 months of ibrutinib treatment. The receptors stem from a human donor with chronic lymphocytic leukemia. Each CDR3 is given with its conserved first and last residue. The D gene is left open where the match is weak. The size field is filled for only some rows; it gives once, few, many or a size class.

d_call | j_call | clone_size | v_call | cdr3_aa | cdr3_nt
- | TRBJ1-5 | - | TRBV27 | CASSENIHYSNQPQHF | TGTGCCAGCAGCGAGAACATTCACTATAGCAATCAGCCCCAGCATTTT
TRBD1 | TRBJ1-3 | few | TRBV5-4 | CASSSSTGVSGNTIYF | TGTGCCAGCAGCTCATCAACAGGGGTATCTGGAAACACCATATATTTT
- | TRBJ2-6 | few | TRBV4-1 | CASSQDHVGSPGANVLTF | TGCGCCAGCAGCCAAGATCACGTCGGGTCCCCTGGGGCCAACGTCCTGACTTTC
- | TRBJ1-1 | - | TRBV7-6 | CASSLEVPGRVNTEAFF | TGTGCCAGCAGCTTAGAGGTTCCAGGGAGGGTAAACACTGAAGCTTTCTTT
- | TRBJ2-3 | - | TRBV6-5 | CASPPGPSTDTQYF | TGTGCCAGCCCACCCGGACCCAGCACAGATACGCAGTATTTT
TRBD2 | TRBJ2-3 | once | TRBV23-1 | CASSLPTGTSGGITSTDTQYF | TGCGCCAGCAGCCTTCCTACCGGGACTAGCGGGGGGATAACTAGCACAGATACGCAGTATTTT
- | TRBJ1-2 | few | TRBV4-1 | CASSPFTVKDGYTF | TGCGCCAGCAGCCCCTTTACGGTTAAGGATGGCTACACCTTC
- | TRBJ2-3 | - | TRBV5-1 | CASSLWTKEGDTQYF | TGCGCCAGCAGCCTGTGGACAAAAGAGGGAGATACGCAGTATTTT
- | TRBJ1-2 | - | TRBV20-1 | CSAGGVYGYTF | TGCAGTGCCGGAGGAGTCTATGGCTACACCTTC
- | TRBJ2-5 | few | TRBV18 | CASSPNSQETQYF | TGTGCCAGCTCACCTAACAGTCAAGAGACCCAGTACTTC
TRBD2 | TRBJ2-4 | - | TRBV5-6 | CASSLEGRGAGEGIQYF | TGTGCCAGCAGCTTGGAGGGTCGGGGAGCGGGAGAGGGTATTCAGTACTTC
TRBD1 | TRBJ1-1 | - | TRBV5-4 | CASSWGTGGTEAFF | TGTGCCAGCAGCTGGGGGACAGGGGGCACTGAAGCTTTCTTT
- | TRBJ1-2 | - | TRBV28 | CASSLSRSYGYTF | TGTGCCAGCAGTTTATCCAGATCGTATGGCTACACCTTC
TRBD1 | TRBJ1-2 | few | TRBV6-5 | CASRPQGANYGYTF | TGTGCCAGCAGACCCCAGGGGGCTAACTATGGCTACACCTTC
- | TRBJ2-7 | - | TRBV7-9 | CASSYRESYEQYF | TGTGCCAGCAGCTACCGGGAGTCCTACGAGCAGTACTTC
- | TRBJ2-7 | - | TRBV4-1 | CASSQHLAGRYEQYF | TGCGCCAGCAGCCAACATTTAGCAGGGAGGTACGAGCAGTACTTC
- | TRBJ2-7 | once | TRBV5-6 | CASSLKRHFFYEQYF | TGTGCCAGCAGCTTGAAGCGCCATTTTTTCTACGAGCAGTACTTC
TRBD2 | TRBJ2-5 | - | TRBV2 | CASSEVGLAGLETQYF | TGTGCCAGCAGTGAAGTGGGACTAGCGGGGCTAGAGACCCAGTACTTC
- | TRBJ1-5 | - | TRBV2 | CASTRRVSNQPQHF | TGTGCCAGCACACGACGGGTAAGCAATCAGCCCCAGCATTTT
TRBD1 | TRBJ2-7 | - | TRBV11-3 | CASSSGQGSEQYF | TGTGCCAGCAGCTCAGGACAGGGGAGCGAGCAGTACTTC
- | TRBJ2-7 | - | TRBV5-4 | CASSLRPGYEQYF | TGTGCCAGCAGCTTGCGGCCGGGATACGAGCAGTACTTC
TRBD1 | TRBJ2-1 | - | TRBV15 | CATSRTGKAYSYNEQFF | TGTGCCACCAGCAGGACAGGGAAGGCTTACTCCTACAATGAGCAGTTCTTC
- | TRBJ2-5 | once | TRBV15 | CATSRDASWETQYF | TGTGCCACCAGCAGAGATGCTAGTTGGGAGACCCAGTACTTC
- | TRBJ1-1 | - | TRBV19 | CASRDLNTEAFF | TGTGCCAGCCGAGATCTGAACACTGAAGCTTTCTTT
- | TRBJ1-2 | - | TRBV5-4 | CASSLDLVQGYTF | TGTGCCAGCAGCTTGGACTTAGTCCAGGGCTACACCTTC
- | TRBJ1-5 | - | TRBV14 | CASSQTNQPQHF | TGTGCCAGCAGCCAGACGAATCAGCCCCAGCATTTT
TRBD1 | TRBJ2-5 | - | TRBV7-9 | CASSLAGGGETQYF | TGTGCCAGCAGCTTAGCAGGGGGCGGCGAGACCCAGTACTTC
- | TRBJ2-7 | - | TRBV7-9 | CASSLESSGRQYF | TGTGCCAGCAGCTTAGAGTCGTCAGGGAGACAGTACTTC
- | TRBJ1-6 | - | TRBV27 | CASSLKGNVSPLHF | TGTGCCAGCAGTTTGAAAGGGAATGTTTCACCCCTCCACTTT
- | TRBJ1-5 | - | TRBV7-6 | CASSKTDSNQPQHF | TGTGCCAGCAGCAAGACGGATAGCAATCAGCCCCAGCATTTT
TRBD1 | TRBJ2-1 | - | TRBV9 | CASSRDRAYNEQFF | TGTGCCAGCTCCCGGGACAGGGCGTACAATGAGCAGTTCTTC
- | TRBJ2-2 | - | TRBV29-1 | CSVEAGDTGELFF | TGCAGCGTTGAAGCGGGCGACACCGGGGAGCTGTTTTTT
- | TRBJ2-5 | - | TRBV29-1 | CSVPAETQYF | TGCAGCGTTCCTGCGGAGACCCAGTACTTC
- | TRBJ2-3 | - | TRBV5-1 | CASRLYPRDTQYF | TGCGCCAGCAGACTTTATCCTAGGGATACGCAGTATTTT
- | TRBJ2-7 | - | TRBV6-5 | CASSLRGGWYEQYF | TGTGCCAGCAGTTTGAGGGGGGGGTGGTACGAGCAGTACTTC
TRBD1 | TRBJ2-7 | few | TRBV2 | CASRSRTGFDEQYF | TGTGCCAGCAGATCGAGGACAGGGTTCGACGAGCAGTACTTC
TRBD1 | TRBJ1-2 | - | TRBV19 | CASSIGDRGYGYTF | TGTGCCAGTAGTATCGGCGACAGGGGCTATGGCTACACCTTC
- | TRBJ2-7 | - | TRBV19 | CAVGTSPDEQYF | TGTGCCGTTGGGACCTCTCCTGACGAGCAGTACTTC
- | TRBJ2-5 | - | TRBV6-5 | CASSYQGTRFGTQYF | TGTGCCAGCAGTTACCAGGGCACGAGGTTTGGGACCCAGTACTTC
- | TRBJ2-7 | few | TRBV5-1 | CASSSASSYEQYF | TGCGCCAGCAGCTCGGCAAGCTCCTACGAGCAGTACTTC
- | TRBJ1-1 | - | TRBV9 | CASSVQSMNTEAFF | TGTGCCAGCAGCGTTCAGAGCATGAACACTGAAGCTTTCTTT
- | TRBJ2-1 | few | TRBV5-1 | CASSLAFHDEQFF | TGCGCCAGCAGCTTGGCGTTTCACGATGAGCAGTTCTTC
- | TRBJ1-2 | - | TRBV5-6 | CASSLFDQGNYGYTF | TGTGCCAGCAGCTTGTTTGATCAGGGCAACTATGGCTACACCTTC
TRBD1 | TRBJ1-1 | - | TRBV27 | CASSRDRGNTEAFF | TGTGCCAGCAGTCGGGACAGGGGTAACACTGAAGCTTTCTTT
- | TRBJ1-1 | - | TRBV28 | CATTFPRVTEAFF | TGTGCCACAACATTCCCCAGGGTTACTGAAGCTTTCTTT